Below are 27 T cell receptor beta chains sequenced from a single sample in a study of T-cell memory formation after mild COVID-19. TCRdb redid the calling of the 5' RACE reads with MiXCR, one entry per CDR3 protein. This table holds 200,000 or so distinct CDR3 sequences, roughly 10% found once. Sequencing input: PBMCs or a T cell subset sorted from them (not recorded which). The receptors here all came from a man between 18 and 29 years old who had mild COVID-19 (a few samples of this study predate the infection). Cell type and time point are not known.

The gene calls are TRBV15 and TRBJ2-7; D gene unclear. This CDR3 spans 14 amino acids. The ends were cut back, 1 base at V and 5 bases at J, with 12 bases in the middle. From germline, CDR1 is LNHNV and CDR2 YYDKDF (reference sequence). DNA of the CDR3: TGTGCCACCAGCAGAGTTGCAGTTAAGGACGAGCAGTACTTC. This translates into CATSRVAVKDEQYF.

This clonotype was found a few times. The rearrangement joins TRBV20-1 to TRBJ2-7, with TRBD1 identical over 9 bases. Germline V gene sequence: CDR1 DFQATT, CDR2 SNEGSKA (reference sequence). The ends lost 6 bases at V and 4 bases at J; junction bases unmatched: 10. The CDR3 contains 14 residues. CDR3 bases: TGCAGTGCCGCCGCCGGGACAGGGCGATACGAGCAGTACGTC. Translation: CSAAAGTGRYEQYV.

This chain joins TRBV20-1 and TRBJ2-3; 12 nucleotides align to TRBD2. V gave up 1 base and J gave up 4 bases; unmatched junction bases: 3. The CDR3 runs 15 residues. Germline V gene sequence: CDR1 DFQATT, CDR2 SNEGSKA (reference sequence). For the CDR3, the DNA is TGCAGTGCTAGAGCTAGCGGGGGGGCAGCAGATACGCAGTATTTT. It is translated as CSARASGGAADTQYF.

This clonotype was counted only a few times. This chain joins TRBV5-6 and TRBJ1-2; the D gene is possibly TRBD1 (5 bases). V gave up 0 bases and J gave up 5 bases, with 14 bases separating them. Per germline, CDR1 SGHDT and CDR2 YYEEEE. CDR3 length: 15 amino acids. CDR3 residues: CASSLDGTVEYGYTF. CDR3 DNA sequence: TGTGCCAGCAGCTTGGACGGGACGGTCGAGTATGGCTACACCTTC.

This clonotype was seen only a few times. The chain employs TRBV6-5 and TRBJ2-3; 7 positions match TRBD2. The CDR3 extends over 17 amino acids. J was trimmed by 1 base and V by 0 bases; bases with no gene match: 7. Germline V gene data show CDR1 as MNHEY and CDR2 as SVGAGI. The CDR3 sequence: CASSYSASGRRTDTQYF. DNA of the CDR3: TGTGCCAGCAGTTACTCGGCTAGCGGACGACGCACAGATACGCAGTATTTT.

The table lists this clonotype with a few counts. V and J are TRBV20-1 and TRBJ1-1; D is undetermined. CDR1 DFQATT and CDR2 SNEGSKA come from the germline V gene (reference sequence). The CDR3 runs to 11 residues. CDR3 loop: CLVPMNTEAFF. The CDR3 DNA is TGCCTCGTCCCAATGAACACTGAAGCTTTCTTT.

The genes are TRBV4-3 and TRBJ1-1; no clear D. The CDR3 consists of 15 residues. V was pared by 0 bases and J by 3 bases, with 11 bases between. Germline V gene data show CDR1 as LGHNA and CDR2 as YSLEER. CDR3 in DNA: TGCGCCAGCAGCCAAGATAGCTTTGGGGACACTGAAGCTTTCTTT. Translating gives CASSQDSFGDTEAFF.

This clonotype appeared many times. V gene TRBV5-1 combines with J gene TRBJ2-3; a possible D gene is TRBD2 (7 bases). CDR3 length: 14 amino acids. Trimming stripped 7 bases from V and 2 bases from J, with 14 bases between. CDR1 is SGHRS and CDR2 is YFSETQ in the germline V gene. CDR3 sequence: CASGGLADTDTQYF. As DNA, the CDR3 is TGCGCCAGCGGGGGCCTAGCGGACACAGATACGCAGTATTTT.

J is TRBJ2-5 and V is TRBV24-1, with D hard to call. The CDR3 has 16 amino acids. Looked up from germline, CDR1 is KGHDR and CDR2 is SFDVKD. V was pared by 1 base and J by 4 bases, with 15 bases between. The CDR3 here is CATSDFSVPRGETQYF. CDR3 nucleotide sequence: TGTGCCACCAGTGATTTCTCCGTTCCTCGAGGAGAGACCCAGTACTTC.

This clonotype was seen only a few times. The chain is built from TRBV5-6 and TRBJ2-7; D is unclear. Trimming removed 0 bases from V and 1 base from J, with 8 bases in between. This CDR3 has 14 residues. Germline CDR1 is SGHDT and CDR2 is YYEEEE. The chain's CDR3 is CASSLVGESYEQYF. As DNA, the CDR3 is TGTGCCAGCAGCTTGGTTGGCGAATCCTACGAGCAGTACTTC.

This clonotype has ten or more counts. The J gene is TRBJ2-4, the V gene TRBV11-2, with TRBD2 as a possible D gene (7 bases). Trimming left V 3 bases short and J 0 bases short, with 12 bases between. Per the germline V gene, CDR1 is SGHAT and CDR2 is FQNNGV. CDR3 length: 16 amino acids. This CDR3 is CASSFRGGLAKNIQYF. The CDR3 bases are TGTGCCAGCAGCTTTAGGGGGGGACTAGCCAAAAACATTCAGTACTTC.

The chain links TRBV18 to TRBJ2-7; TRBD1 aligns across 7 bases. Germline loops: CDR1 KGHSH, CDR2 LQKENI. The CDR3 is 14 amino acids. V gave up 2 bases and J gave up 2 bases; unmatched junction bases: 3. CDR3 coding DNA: TGTGCCAGCTCACCAAGCCAGGGGGCCTACGAGCAGTACTTC. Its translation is CASSPSQGAYEQYF.

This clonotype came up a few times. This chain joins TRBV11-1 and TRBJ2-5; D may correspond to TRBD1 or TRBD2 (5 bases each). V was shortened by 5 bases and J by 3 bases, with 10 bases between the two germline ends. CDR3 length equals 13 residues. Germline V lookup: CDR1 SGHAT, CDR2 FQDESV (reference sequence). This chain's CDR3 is CASSQGTKETQYF. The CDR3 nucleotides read TGTGCCAGCAGCCAAGGGACCAAAGAGACCCAGTACTTC.

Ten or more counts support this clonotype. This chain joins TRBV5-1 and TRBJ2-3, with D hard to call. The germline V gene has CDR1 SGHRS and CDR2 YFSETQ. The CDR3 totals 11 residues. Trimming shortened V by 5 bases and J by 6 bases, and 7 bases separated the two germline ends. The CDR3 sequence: CASRSMDTQYF. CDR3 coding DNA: TGCGCCAGCAGGTCCATGGATACGCAGTATTTT.

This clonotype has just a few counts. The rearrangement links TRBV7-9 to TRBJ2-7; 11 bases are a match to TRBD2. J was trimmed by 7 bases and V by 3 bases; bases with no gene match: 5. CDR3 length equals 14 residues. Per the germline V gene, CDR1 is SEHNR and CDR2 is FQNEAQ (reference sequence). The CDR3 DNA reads TGTGCCAGCAGCTTGGCTAGCGGGGGGCCTGAGCAGTACTTC. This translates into CASSLASGGPEQYF.

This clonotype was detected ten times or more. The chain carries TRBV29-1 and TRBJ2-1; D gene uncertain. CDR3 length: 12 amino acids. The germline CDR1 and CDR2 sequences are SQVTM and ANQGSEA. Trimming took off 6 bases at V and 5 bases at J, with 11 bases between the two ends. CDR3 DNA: TGCAGCGTACGACCGAGAAACAATGAGCAGTTCTTC. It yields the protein CSVRPRNNEQFF.

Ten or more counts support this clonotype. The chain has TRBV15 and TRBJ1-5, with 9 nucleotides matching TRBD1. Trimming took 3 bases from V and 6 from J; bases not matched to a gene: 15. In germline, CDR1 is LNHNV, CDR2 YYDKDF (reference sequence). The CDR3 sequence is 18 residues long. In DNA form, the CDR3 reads TGTGCCACCAGCAGTTTATCGGGTTTATCGACAGGGGGTCAGCCCCAGCATTTT. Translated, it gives CATSSLSGLSTGGQPQHF.

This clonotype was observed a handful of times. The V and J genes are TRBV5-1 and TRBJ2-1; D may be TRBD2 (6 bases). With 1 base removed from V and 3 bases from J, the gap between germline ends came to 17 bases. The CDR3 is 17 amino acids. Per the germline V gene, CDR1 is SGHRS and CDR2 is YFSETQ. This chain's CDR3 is CASSLILRGKGYNEQFF. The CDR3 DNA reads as TGCGCCAGCAGCTTGATATTACGGGGGAAGGGCTACAATGAGCAGTTCTTC.

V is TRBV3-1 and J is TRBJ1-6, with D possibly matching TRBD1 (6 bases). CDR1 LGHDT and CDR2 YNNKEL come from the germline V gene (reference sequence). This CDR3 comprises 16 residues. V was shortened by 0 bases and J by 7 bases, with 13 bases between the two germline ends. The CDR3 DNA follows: TGTGCCAGCAGCCAAGAGGGTACAGGGTGGAATTCACCCCTCCACTTT. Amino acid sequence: CASSQEGTGWNSPLHF.

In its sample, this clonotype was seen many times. DNA for the CDR3: TGCGCCAGCAGCCCACAGGGGGCCAACTACGAGCAGTACTTC. Its protein product is CASSPQGANYEQYF. This chain uses TRBV5-1 with TRBJ2-7; 9 nucleotides agree with TRBD1. Germline V gene sequence: CDR1 SGHRS, CDR2 YFSETQ. Germline trimming cut 4 bases from V and 3 bases from J; bases unmatched to any gene: 5. This CDR3 has 14 residues.

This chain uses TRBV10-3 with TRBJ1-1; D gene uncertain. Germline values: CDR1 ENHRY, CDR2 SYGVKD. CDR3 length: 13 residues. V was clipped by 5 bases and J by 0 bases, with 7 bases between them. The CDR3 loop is CAISWGMNTEAFF. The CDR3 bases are TGTGCCATCAGTTGGGGAATGAACACTGAAGCTTTCTTT.

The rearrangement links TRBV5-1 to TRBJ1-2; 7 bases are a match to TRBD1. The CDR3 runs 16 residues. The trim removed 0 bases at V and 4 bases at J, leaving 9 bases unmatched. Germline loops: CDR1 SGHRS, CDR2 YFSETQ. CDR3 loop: CASSLEPTGIVYGYTF. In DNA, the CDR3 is TGCGCCAGCAGCTTGGAGCCGACAGGGATTGTCTATGGCTACACCTTC.

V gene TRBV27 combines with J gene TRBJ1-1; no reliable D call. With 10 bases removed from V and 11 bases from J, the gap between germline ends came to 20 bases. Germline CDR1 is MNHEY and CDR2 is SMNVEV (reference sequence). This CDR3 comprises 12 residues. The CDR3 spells CATSPGGNRAFF. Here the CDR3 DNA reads TGTGCCACCTCACCGGGAGGGAATAGGGCTTTCTTT.

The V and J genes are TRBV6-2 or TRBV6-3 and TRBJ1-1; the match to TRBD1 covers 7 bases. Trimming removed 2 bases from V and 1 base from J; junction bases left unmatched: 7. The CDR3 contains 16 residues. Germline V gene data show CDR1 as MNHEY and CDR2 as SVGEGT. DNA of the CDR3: TGTGCCAGCAGTTACAGGAGGGGGCCATCGAACACTGAAGCTTTCTTT. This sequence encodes CASSYRRGPSNTEAFF.

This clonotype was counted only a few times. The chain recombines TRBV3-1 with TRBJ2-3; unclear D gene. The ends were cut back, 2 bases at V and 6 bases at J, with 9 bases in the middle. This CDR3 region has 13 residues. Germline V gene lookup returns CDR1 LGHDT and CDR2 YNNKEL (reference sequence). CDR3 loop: CASSQMSSDTQYF. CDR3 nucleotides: TGTGCCAGCAGCCAAATGAGTTCCGATACGCAGTATTTT.

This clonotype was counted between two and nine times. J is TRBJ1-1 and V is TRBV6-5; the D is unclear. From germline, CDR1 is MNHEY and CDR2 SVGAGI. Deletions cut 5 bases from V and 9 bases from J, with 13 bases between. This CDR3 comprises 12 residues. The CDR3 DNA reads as TGTGCCAGCAGTCCGATGGGAAGAAAAGCTTTCTTT. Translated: CASSPMGRKAFF.

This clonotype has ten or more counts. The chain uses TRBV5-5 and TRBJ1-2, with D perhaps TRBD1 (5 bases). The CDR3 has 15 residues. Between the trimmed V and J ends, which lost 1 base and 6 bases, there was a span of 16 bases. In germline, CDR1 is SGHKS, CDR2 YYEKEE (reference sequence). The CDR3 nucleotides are TGTGCCAGCAGCTTGAATGCATTTGGGGGGGATGGCTACACCTTC. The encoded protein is CASSLNAFGGDGYTF. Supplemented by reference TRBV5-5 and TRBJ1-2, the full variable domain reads DAGVTQSPTHLIKTRGQQVTLRCSPISGHKSVSWYQQVLGQGPQFIFQYYEKEERGRGNFPDRFSARQFPNYSSELNVNALLLGDSALYLCASSLNAFGGDGYTFGSGTRLTVV.